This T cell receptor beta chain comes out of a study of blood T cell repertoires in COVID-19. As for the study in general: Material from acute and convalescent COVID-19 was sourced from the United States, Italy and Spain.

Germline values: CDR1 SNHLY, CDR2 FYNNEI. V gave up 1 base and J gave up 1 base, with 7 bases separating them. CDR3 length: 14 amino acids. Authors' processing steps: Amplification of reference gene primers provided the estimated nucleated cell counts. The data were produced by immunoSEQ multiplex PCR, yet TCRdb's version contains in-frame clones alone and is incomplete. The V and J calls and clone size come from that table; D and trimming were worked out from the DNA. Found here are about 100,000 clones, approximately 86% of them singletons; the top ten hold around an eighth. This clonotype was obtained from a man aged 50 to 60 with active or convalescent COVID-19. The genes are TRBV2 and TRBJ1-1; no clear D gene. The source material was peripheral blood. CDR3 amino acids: CASSEGATNTEAFF. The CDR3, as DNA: TGTGCCAGCAGTGAAGGGGCCACGAACACTGAAGCTTTCTTT.